This record covers a single TCR beta chain. Two negative PCRs, clearance, or symptom resolution had been documented for recovered Cohort 3 donors. This sample is drawn from a study of blood T cell repertoires in COVID-19. Study-level information: The United States, Italy and Spain were the sources of the acute and convalescent COVID-19 samples.

The CDR3 totals 16 residues. The J segment lost 3 bases and the V segment lost 5 bases, leaving 9 bases of the junction unmatched. CDR1 is SGHRS and CDR2 is YFSETQ in the germline V gene. Data came from immunoSEQ multiplex PCR; TCRdb stores just in-frame clones and leaves some out. This sample has fewer than 400,000 clones, with approximately 89% found just once. This receptor was taken from a woman aged 30 to 39 who had recovered from COVID-19. The rearrangement joins TRBV5-1 to TRBJ2-2, with 8 bases aligning to TRBD2. The sequencing input was PBMCs or T cells enriched from blood (not recorded which). The CDR3 loop is CASRSGGGIDTGELFF. CDR3 nucleotides: TGCGCCAGCAGATCCGGCGGGGGGATCGACACCGGGGAGCTGTTTTTT.